These T cell receptor beta chains were read from a single sample in a study of T cells in localized non-small cell lung cancer. Sequencing was performed with immunoSEQ multiplex PCR; in TCRdb, only in-frame clones are kept and a portion is missing. The sample lists 1,200 to 1,500 clones; 15% to 20% were seen once. Material: lung tumor tissue, obtained before any cancer treatment. These receptors were collected from a female donor older than 55 with stage I squamous cell lung carcinoma. The CDR3 runs from the conserved cysteine through the conserved F or W. Rows give clone size only sometimes, using once, few, many, or a class for an expanded clone.

j_call clone_size v_call cdr3_aa
TRBJ2-1 . TRBV12-2 CATGTVVDGSYNEQFF
TRBJ2-5 . TRBV6-8 CASSGRAGLETQYF
TRBJ2-5 few TRBV6-8 CASSGDLLRETQYF
TRBJ1-5 . TRBV6-8 CASSPAGGDQPQHF
TRBJ2-5 medium-sized TRBV11-3 CASSLTGGEETQYF
TRBJ1-1 few TRBV6-8 CASSRVSNTEAFF
TRBJ2-1 few TRBV30 CAWSVGTSGYEQFF
TRBJ2-1 few TRBV19 CASRTGGRGNEQFF
TRBJ2-2 large TRBV6-8 CASSFPNRGHVGELFF
TRBJ2-3 few TRBV5-1 CASSGLAGLTDTQYF
TRBJ1-1 medium-sized TRBV6-1 CASSEAEQGWTEAFF
TRBJ1-1 medium-sized TRBV11-3 CASSRRQRVDMNTEAFF
TRBJ2-3 few TRBV11-3 CASSLGLAPDTQYF
TRBJ1-2 medium-sized TRBV11-3 CASSWGQGAIYGYTF
TRBJ2-7 few TRBV11-3 CASSLDPGAGEQYF
TRBJ1-2 few TRBV6-8 CASSYKGAYYGYTF
TRBJ2-7 . TRBV11-3 CASSLGRILYEQYF
TRBJ2-1 few TRBV6-8 CASSYRTSGTSYNEQFF
TRBJ2-6 . TRBV19 CASSSDRTSGANVLTF
TRBJ1-1 . TRBV18 CASSPDQNTEAFF